The 27 T cell receptor beta chains given below trace back to one sample, sequenced in a study of T cell responses to AZD1222 COVID-19 vaccine. Measured with immunoSEQ multiplex PCR; TCRdb has only the in-frame clones, and not every one. The sample shows approximately 70,000 clones, under 90% of them seen only once. Sequences were derived from peripheral blood, sampled 28 days after the second AZD1222 dose. These receptors were obtained from an adult who received the AZD1222 COVID-19 vaccine.

J is TRBJ2-5 and V is TRBV2, with 11 bases identical to TRBD2. Germline V lookup: CDR1 SNHLY, CDR2 FYNNEI. The V segment lost 6 bases and the J segment 7 bases; nucleotides outside the gene matches: 7. CDR3 length: 14 amino acids. The CDR3 sequence: CASRQTSGDGTQYF. The CDR3 DNA is TGTGCCAGCAGGCAGACTAGCGGGGATGGGACCCAGTACTTC.

This chain joins TRBV28 and TRBJ2-6; TRBD1 matches 8 bases. In germline, CDR1 is MDHEN, CDR2 SYDVKM. The CDR3 is made up of 16 amino acids. V was clipped by 6 bases and J by 4 bases; unmatched bases: 8. CDR3 DNA sequence: TGTGCCAGCAGCGACAGGGGCGGGGCGGGGGCCAACGTCCTGACTTTC. It encodes CASSDRGGAGANVLTF.

J is TRBJ2-1 and V is TRBV25-1; TRBD2 is a possible D gene (5 bases). Deletions cut 6 bases from V and 4 bases from J, with 10 bases between. Germline values: CDR1 MGHDK, CDR2 SYGVNS. There are 13 residues in the CDR3. CDR3 sequence: CASSPGFYNEQFF. The CDR3 DNA follows: TGTGCCAGCAGCCCGGGGTTTTACAATGAGCAGTTCTTC.

V is TRBV25-1 and J is TRBJ2-5; 7 positions agree with TRBD1. With 4 bases clipped from V and 5 bases from J, the junction kept 10 bases outside the gene matches. The V gene's germline CDR1 is MGHDK and CDR2 SYGVNS. The CDR3 totals 15 residues. This chain's CDR3 is CASSADIRGWETQYF. In nucleotides, the CDR3 is TGTGCCAGCAGTGCAGATATCAGGGGGTGGGAGACCCAGTACTTC.

This clone was counted a few times. The chain uses TRBV5-1 and TRBJ2-3; 7 nucleotides agree with TRBD2. This CDR3 has 16 amino acids. The V gene's germline CDR1 is SGHRS and CDR2 YFSETQ. Trimming removed 0 bases from V and 2 bases from J; junction bases left unmatched: 6. The chain's CDR3 is CASSLGLASVTDTQYF. The DNA for the CDR3 is TGCGCCAGCAGCTTGGGACTAGCAAGTGTCACAGATACGCAGTATTTT.

The genes are TRBV2 and TRBJ1-2; D is unclear. The V end lost 4 bases, the J end lost 4 bases, and 10 bases lay between the germline ends. The CDR3 has 13 residues. Germline CDR1 and CDR2: SNHLY and FYNNEI. CDR3 DNA: TGTGCCAGCAGTGTAGAGAAGGGCTATGGCTACACCTTC. Its protein is CASSVEKGYGYTF.

The rearrangement links TRBV6-2 or TRBV6-3 to TRBJ1-1; D gene uncertain. V shed 1 base and J shed 1 base, with 13 bases lying between them. CDR3 length: 16 amino acids. Looked up from germline, CDR1 is MNHEY and CDR2 is SVGEGT. The DNA for the CDR3 is TGTGCCAGCAGTTACTTCTGGGCAGGAGAGAACACTGAAGCTTTCTTT. Protein sequence: CASSYFWAGENTEAFF.

The chain has TRBV4-1 and TRBJ1-5; maybe TRBD1 (5 bases). V was clipped by 1 base and J by 8 bases, with 15 bases between them. CDR1 and CDR2 from the germline V gene are MGHRA and YSYEKL. This CDR3 region has 15 residues. Here the CDR3 DNA reads TGCGCCAGCAGCCAAGTTGGGGCAGGAGCCAAGCCCCAGCATTTT. Protein product: CASSQVGAGAKPQHF.

This chain joins TRBV7-8 and TRBJ1-1; D is unclear. The V end lost 5 bases, the J end lost 3 bases, and 13 bases lay between the germline ends. This CDR3 comprises 14 residues. CDR1 and CDR2 (germline): SGHVS, FQNEAQ. The CDR3 spells CASSRRILDTEAFF. CDR3 in DNA: TGTGCCAGCAGCCGCAGGATCTTGGACACTGAAGCTTTCTTT.

This clone was seen only a few times. The chain joins TRBV12-5 to TRBJ1-3; no clear D. Trimming removed 3 bases at V and 3 bases at J, with 9 bases between. From germline, CDR1 is LGHNT and CDR2 FRNRAP. The CDR3 sequence is 14 residues long. The chain's CDR3 is CASGFPPVGNTIYF. For the CDR3, the DNA is TGTGCTAGTGGTTTCCCCCCGGTTGGAAACACCATATATTTT.

V usage is TRBV5-6 and J usage is TRBJ1-2; D gene unclear. The CDR3 loop spans 14 amino acids. Germline V gene sequence: CDR1 SGHDT, CDR2 YYEEEE. V dropped 0 bases and J dropped 10 bases, with 16 bases sitting between them. CDR3 sequence: CASSLAGPSGIYTF. DNA for the CDR3: TGTGCCAGCAGCTTGGCCGGGCCGTCCGGCATCTACACCTTC.

This clone was picked up many times. The chain recombines TRBV11-3 with TRBJ2-1, with 9 bases matching TRBD2. The germline V gene has CDR1 SGHNT and CDR2 YENEEA. V shed 5 bases and J 4 bases; nucleotides not matched to a gene: 6. The CDR3 spans 15 residues. CDR3 residues: CASSPKTSGYNEQFF. The CDR3 DNA reads as TGTGCCAGCAGCCCGAAGACTAGCGGATACAATGAGCAGTTCTTC.

Points on this clone: One junction end disagrees with the germline gene, perhaps due to a read error. The V call is TRBV5-1, the J call TRBJ2-2; D ambiguous. There are 13 residues in the CDR3. Germline V gives CDR1 SGHRS, CDR2 YFSETQ. The CDR3 is CASSLDVTGELFF. CDR3 bases: TGCGCCAGCAGTTTGGACGTTACCGGGGAGCTGTTTTTT.

The CDR3 nucleotides are TGTGCCAGCAGCTTAGTATCCCCTGGGGGTCAGCCCCAGCATTTT. The encoded protein is CASSLVSPGGQPQHF. V gene TRBV7-8 combines with J gene TRBJ1-5, with D possibly matching TRBD1 (5 bases). From germline, CDR1 is SGHVS and CDR2 FQNEAQ. The CDR3 contains 15 residues. V was clipped by 1 base and J by 6 bases, with 13 bases between them.

There are a few counts of this clone. The chain uses TRBV11-2 and TRBJ1-2; possibly TRBD1 for D (5 bases). Looked up from germline, CDR1 is SGHAT and CDR2 is FQNNGV. V lost 5 bases and J 7 bases, leaving 17 bases between the germline ends. The CDR3 has 14 amino acids. The CDR3 DNA reads as TGTGCCAGCAGCACTGCAGGGACGGCGGGTGGCTACACCTTC. Translation: CASSTAGTAGGYTF. Filled out from reference TRBV11-2 and TRBJ1-2, the complete variable domain reads EAGVAQSPRYKIIEKRQSVAFWCNPISGHATLYWYQQILGQGPKLLIQFQNNGVVDDSQLPKDRFSAERLKGVDSTLKIQPAKLEDSAVYLCASSTAGTAGGYTFGSGTRLTVV.

The chain combines TRBV5-6 with TRBJ2-5; 8 nucleotides agree with TRBD2. Per the germline V gene, CDR1 is SGHDT and CDR2 is YYEEEE. This CDR3 region has 16 residues. V lost 6 bases to trimming and J lost 2 bases; unmatched junction nucleotides: 12. CDR3 sequence reads: CASTTRSGTLQETQYF. CDR3 nucleotides: TGTGCCAGCACCACTCGTAGCGGGACGCTGCAAGAGACCCAGTACTTC.

The chain recombines TRBV3-1 (or the pseudogene TRBV3-2) with TRBJ2-5; 9 bases match TRBD2. The CDR3 is 16 amino acids. Germline trimming cut 1 base from V and 1 base from J; bases unmatched to any gene: 4. Germline CDR1 and CDR2: LGHDT and YNNKEL (reference sequence). The CDR3 nucleotides read TGTGCCAGCAGCCAAGCTGGCGGGGGGGCCCAAGAGACCCAGTACTTC. Protein product: CASSQAGGGAQETQYF.

The chain recombines TRBV6-5 with TRBJ2-7; no definite D call. From germline, CDR1 is MNHEY and CDR2 SVGAGI. This CDR3 has 13 residues. V lost 10 bases, J lost 3 bases, and 16 bases lay in between. CDR3 nucleotides: TGTGCCACCCGGAAAAAAACTGACTACGAGCAGTACTTC. As protein: CATRKKTDYEQYF.

V is TRBV4-3 and J is TRBJ1-4, with TRBD1 matching 10 bases. The V gene's germline CDR1 is LGHNA and CDR2 YSLEER. There are 19 residues in the CDR3. V gave up 1 base and J gave up 8 bases; unmatched junction bases: 16. The CDR3: CASSQGWTGGVWVREKLFF. CDR3 coding DNA: TGCGCCAGCAGCCAAGGTTGGACAGGGGGAGTCTGGGTTCGGGAAAAACTGTTTTTT.

The V call is TRBV29-1, the J call TRBJ1-3; maybe TRBD1 (5 bases). Trimming took off 6 bases at V and 0 bases at J, with 9 bases between the two ends. The CDR3 covers 13 residues. Germline loops: CDR1 SQVTM, CDR2 ANQGSEA. The CDR3 DNA reads as TGCAGCGTACAGACAGACTCTGGAAACACCATATATTTT. Encoded protein: CSVQTDSGNTIYF.

V gene TRBV30 combines with J gene TRBJ2-2; 9 bases map to TRBD2. From germline, CDR1 is GTSNPN and CDR2 SVGIG (reference sequence). With 4 bases clipped from V and 0 bases from J, the junction kept 6 bases outside the gene matches. This CDR3 is built from 16 residues. CDR3 region: CAWIVAGASNTGELFF. The CDR3 nucleotides are TGTGCCTGGATCGTAGCGGGGGCTTCGAACACCGGGGAGCTGTTTTTT.

This clone is a singleton in its sample. CDR3 DNA sequence: TGTGCCAGCAGCAAAGGAGGTACTAACTATGGCTACACCTTC. Its protein is CASSKGGTNYGYTF. The chain is built from TRBV21-1 and TRBJ1-2. TRBV21-1 is termed a pseudogene. This CDR3 contains 14 residues.

The chain couples TRBV5-1 to TRBJ2-6, with D possibly matching TRBD1 (6 bases). The CDR3 is made up of 15 amino acids. Germline V CDR1 and CDR2: SGHRS, YFSETQ. Trimming took off 3 bases at V and 2 bases at J, with 9 bases between the two ends. The CDR3: CASSWGRAGANVLTF. CDR3 nucleotides: TGCGCCAGCAGCTGGGGGCGAGCTGGGGCCAACGTCCTGACTTTC.

The chain carries TRBV30 and TRBJ1-5; D may be TRBD1 (6 bases). This CDR3 has 14 residues. V lost 1 base, J lost 3 bases, and 10 bases lay in between. The germline V gene encodes CDR1 GTSNPN and CDR2 SVGIG (reference sequence). The CDR3 nucleotides are TGTGCCTGGAGTGAGGGACACTCCAATCAGCCCCAGCATTTT. As protein: CAWSEGHSNQPQHF.

The rearrangement links TRBV2 to TRBJ2-1; 14 positions match TRBD2. Losses at the gene ends were 4 bases for V and 9 bases for J; bases not matched to a gene: 11. The CDR3 extends over 17 amino acids. Germline V CDR1 and CDR2: SNHLY, FYNNEI. In nucleotides, the CDR3 is TGTGCCAGCAGTGTTTCGACTAGCGGGGGGGCCGGTCCTGAGCAGTTCTTC. This translates into CASSVSTSGGAGPEQFF.

Points on this clone: Different DNA sequences within this sample yield the same CDR3. This chain uses TRBV5-6 with TRBJ1-5, with D possibly TRBD1 on 5 matching bases. Germline V gene data show CDR1 as SGHDT and CDR2 as YYEEEE. The CDR3 covers 15 residues. V shed 0 bases and J shed 0 bases, with 7 bases lying between them. In DNA form, the CDR3 reads TGTGCCAGCAGCTTGGGACAGCTTAGCAATCAGCCCCAGCATTTT. Residues: CASSLGQLSNQPQHF.

This rearrangement joins TRBV6-1 to TRBJ2-1, with D unresolved. This CDR3 has 14 amino acids. CDR1 and CDR2 from the germline V gene are MNHNS and SASEGT. Trimming took 0 bases from V and 9 from J, leaving 12 bases between them. The CDR3 is CASSEASTPREQFF. CDR3 in DNA: TGTGCCAGCAGTGAAGCGTCCACGCCACGTGAGCAGTTCTTC.